These 22 T cell receptor beta chains share one sample of origin, sequenced in a study of shared clonotypes between healthy human individuals. Clones were sequenced by immunoSEQ multiplex PCR, and TCRdb holds only the in-frame ones, with some missing. This table has about 680,000 clones, about 90% appearing once. In the naive CD8 group, cells lacked CD45RO and were positively selected for CCR7, so terminally differentiated effector memory CD45RA+ cells were left out. Sequenced input: naive CD8+ T cells sorted from blood. The source of these receptors is a man aged 25 to 40 in good health.

This chain joins TRBV18 and TRBJ2-7, with 8 positions matching TRBD1. The CDR3 extends over 14 amino acids. The V gene's germline CDR1 is KGHSH and CDR2 LQKENI. J gave up 6 bases and V 3 bases, and 7 bases lay outside the gene matches. CDR3 residues: CASSPPDRAPEQYF. The CDR3 DNA reads as TGTGCCAGCTCACCCCCGGACAGGGCACCCGAGCAGTACTTC.

J is TRBJ2-3 and V is TRBV5-4; 10 nucleotides line up with TRBD2. From germline, CDR1 is SGHNT and CDR2 YYREEE (reference sequence). After removal of 4 bases from V and 4 bases from J, the junction contained 12 bases not matched to a gene. CDR3 length: 17 residues. The CDR3 sequence is CASSSPEREGPADTQYF. Here the CDR3 DNA reads TGTGCCAGCAGCAGCCCCGAGCGGGAGGGCCCGGCAGATACGCAGTATTTT. The variable domain in full, with the rest retrieved from reference TRBV5-4 and TRBJ2-3, is ETGVTQSPTHLIKTRGQQVTLRCSSQSGHNTVSWYQQALGQGPQFIFQYYREEENGRGNFPPRFSGLQFPNYSSELNVNALELDDSALYLCASSSPEREGPADTQYFGPGTRLTVL.

The rearrangement joins TRBV7-6 to TRBJ1-5, with D maybe TRBD1 (5 bases). This CDR3 has 15 residues. CDR1 and CDR2 from the germline V gene are SGHVS and FNYEAQ. The V end was cut by 5 bases, the J end by 4 bases, with 15 bases between. CDR3: CASSRGLLGNQPQHF. CDR3 bases: TGTGCCAGCAGCCGGGGCCTCTTGGGTAATCAGCCCCAGCATTTT.

The V call is TRBV7-9, the J call TRBJ2-1, with D unresolved. V lost 4 bases to trimming and J lost 5 bases, with 21 bases between them. The CDR3 covers 17 residues. CDR1 is SEHNR, CDR2 FQNEAQ, per germline (reference sequence). CDR3 coding DNA: TGTGCCAGCAGCTCCCGGTCCCTGGGATTGAAAGACAATGAGCAGTTCTTC. Amino acids: CASSSRSLGLKDNEQFF.

The chain combines TRBV5-6 with TRBJ2-2; D gene unclear. Deletions cut 3 bases from V and 0 bases from J, with 9 bases between. Germline loops: CDR1 SGHDT, CDR2 YYEEEE. The CDR3 extends over 15 amino acids. CDR3 DNA sequence: TGTGCCAGCAGCTCGCTCCGAACGAACACCGGGGAGCTGTTTTTT. This sequence encodes CASSSLRTNTGELFF.

The chain has TRBV4-1 and TRBJ1-5, with a tentative D call TRBD1 (5 bases). Germline values: CDR1 MGHRA, CDR2 YSYEKL. V was trimmed by 0 bases and J by 5 bases, leaving 17 bases between them. The CDR3 extends over 17 amino acids. Here the CDR3 reads CASSQEIGKGVYQPQHF. As DNA, the CDR3 is TGCGCCAGCAGCCAAGAAATCGGAAAAGGGGTCTATCAGCCCCAGCATTTT.

J is TRBJ2-7 and V is TRBV5-1; the D gene is possibly TRBD2 (6 bases). The V gene lost 4 bases and the J gene lost 4 bases, with 15 bases spanning the gap. Germline CDR1 SGHRS, CDR2 YFSETQ. This CDR3 has 14 residues. CDR3 DNA sequence: TGCGCCAGCAGCCCCCACGCGGGGACTTACGAGCAGTACTTC. It specifies CASSPHAGTYEQYF. Based on the CDR3 plus reference TRBV5-1 and TRBJ2-7, the full variable domain is KAGVTQTPRYLIKTRGQQVTLSCSPISGHRSVSWYQQTPGQGLQFLFEYFSETQRNKGNFPGRFSGRQFSNSRSEMNVSTLELGDSALYLCASSPHAGTYEQYFGPGTRLTVT.

J is TRBJ1-1 and V is TRBV11-2; 9 bases agree with TRBD1. The CDR3 runs to 15 residues. J was trimmed by 4 bases and V by 4 bases; bases with no gene match: 7. Germline V gene sequence: CDR1 SGHAT, CDR2 FQNNGV. CDR3 region: CASSSKNRGLTEAFF. DNA for the CDR3: TGTGCCAGCAGCTCAAAGAACAGGGGGCTCACTGAAGCTTTCTTT.

This rearrangement joins TRBV7-2 to TRBJ2-7; D is uncertain. V lost 1 base and J lost 3, with 7 bases in between. Germline assignment: CDR1 SGHTA and CDR2 FQGNSA. The CDR3 covers 13 residues. CDR3 in amino acids: CASSLVLHYEQYF. Written as DNA, the CDR3 is TGTGCCAGCAGCTTAGTACTACACTACGAGCAGTACTTC.

Only a few counts were recorded for this clone. This sequence joins TRBV27 and TRBJ1-4; 10 bases are shared with TRBD1. The J segment lost 13 bases and the V segment lost 2 bases, leaving 4 bases of the junction unmatched. The length of the CDR3 is 13 residues. Germline CDR1 and CDR2: MNHEY and SMNVEV (reference sequence). The CDR3 is CASSLGTGEGLFF. The CDR3 DNA reads as TGTGCCAGCAGTTTAGGGACAGGGGAGGGACTGTTTTTT.

CDR3 nucleotide sequence: TGTGCCAGCAGCTCGGAGTCAAGGGCCGGGGAGCTGTTTTTT. Protein sequence: CASSSESRAGELFF. The chain has TRBV7-3 and TRBJ2-2; D gene ambiguous. The V gene's germline CDR1 is SGHTA and CDR2 FQGTGA. Deletions cut 4 bases from V and 6 bases from J, with 12 bases between. The CDR3 loop spans 14 amino acids.

This clone was seen many times. The rearrangement joins TRBV6-4 to TRBJ2-3; 10 nucleotides line up with TRBD2. Germline V gives CDR1 MRHNA, CDR2 SNTAGT. CDR3 size: 15 residues. The V and J ends lost 5 bases and 0 bases, in that order; junction bases with no gene match: 2. CDR3 coding DNA: TGTGCCAGCAGTTTGACTAGCGGGAGCACAGATACGCAGTATTTT. Translated: CASSLTSGSTDTQYF.

Details on this clone: This CDR3 is also generated by other DNA sequences in the sample. The chain uses TRBV7-9 and TRBJ1-1, with D unclear. The CDR3 covers 14 residues. V lost 2 bases, J lost 1 base, and 8 bases lay in between. Germline CDR1 reads SEHNR; CDR2 reads FQNEAQ (reference sequence). The CDR3 spells CASSLIGPNTEAFF. Written as DNA, the CDR3 is TGTGCCAGCAGCTTAATAGGGCCGAACACTGAAGCTTTCTTT.

The J gene is TRBJ1-5, the V gene TRBV7-8; a possible D gene is TRBD1 (6 bases). Trimming pared 1 base from V and 6 bases from J, leaving 16 bases between. Germline assignment: CDR1 SGHVS and CDR2 FQNEAQ. There are 16 residues in the CDR3. DNA of the CDR3: TGTGCCAGCAGCTTAGGGTTGGGACAAGGTTCTCAGCCCCAGCATTTT. This gives the protein CASSLGLGQGSQPQHF.

The rearrangement joins TRBV27 to TRBJ2-3, with 8 bases lining up with TRBD2. Trimming removed 6 bases from V and 2 bases from J; junction bases left unmatched: 7. Per germline, CDR1 MNHEY and CDR2 SMNVEV (reference sequence). This CDR3 spans 15 amino acids. The CDR3: CASRKAGANTDTQYF. The CDR3 nucleotides read TGTGCCAGCAGGAAAGCGGGGGCCAACACAGATACGCAGTATTTT.

This chain joins TRBV5-1 and TRBJ2-2, with TRBD2 as a possible D gene (5 bases). Germline assignment: CDR1 SGHRS and CDR2 YFSETQ. V lost 4 bases, J lost 7 bases, and 23 bases lay in between. The CDR3 covers 17 residues. Here the CDR3 DNA reads TGCGCCAGCAGCCTGATGGGAGCCGCAGGTCATGGCGGGGAGCTGTTTTTT. Translating gives CASSLMGAAGHGGELFF.

This sequence joins TRBV19 and TRBJ2-3; perhaps TRBD2 as D (5 bases). The germline CDR1 and CDR2 sequences are LNHDA and SQIVND (reference sequence). Trimming took off 0 bases at V and 2 bases at J, with 12 bases between the two ends. The CDR3 runs 16 residues. The CDR3 sequence: CASSIDNGGLTDTQYF. The CDR3, as DNA: TGTGCCAGTAGTATAGATAACGGAGGCCTCACAGATACGCAGTATTTT.

This clone was counted once. The chain combines TRBV6-5 with TRBJ1-2; 8 bases fit TRBD1. Per germline, CDR1 MNHEY and CDR2 SVGAGI. The CDR3 length is 16 residues. The ends lost 2 bases at V and 4 bases at J; junction bases unmatched: 9. The CDR3 DNA follows: TGTGCCAGCAGTTACAAATCAGGGGGCCGATCCTATGGCTACACCTTC. Its translation is CASSYKSGGRSYGYTF.

V usage is TRBV27 and J usage is TRBJ2-2; D unclear. V lost 8 bases and J lost 4, with 14 bases in between. The CDR3 sequence is 14 residues long. From germline, CDR1 is MNHEY and CDR2 SMNVEV (reference sequence). The CDR3 nucleotides are TGTGCCAGCCTTCGGATGGGGTCCACCGGGGAGCTGTTTTTT. It translates to CASLRMGSTGELFF.

This chain links TRBV9 with TRBJ2-1, with D tentatively TRBD1 (6 bases). This CDR3 has 14 amino acids. Germline values: CDR1 SGDLS, CDR2 YYNGEE. The ends were cut back, 0 bases at V and 7 bases at J, with 11 bases in the middle. Written as DNA, the CDR3 is TGTGCCAGCAGCGTAGGGGGGCGCCTGAATGAGCAGTTCTTC. Encoded protein: CASSVGGRLNEQFF.

This clone has more than one count but fewer than ten. The chain is built from TRBV14 and TRBJ1-2, with 10 positions matching TRBD1. From germline, CDR1 is SGHDN and CDR2 FVKESK. The CDR3 loop spans 14 amino acids. Trimming at V came to 6 bases and at J to 3 bases, leaving 4 bases not matched to a gene. In DNA form, the CDR3 reads TGTGCCAGCAGACGGACAGGGGGGGACTATGGCTACACCTTC. It codes for CASRRTGGDYGYTF.

The chain is built from TRBV4-3 and TRBJ2-7; D may correspond to TRBD1 or TRBD2 (5 bases each). The CDR3 length is 16 residues. CDR1 LGHNA and CDR2 YSLEER come from the germline V gene. The V end was cut by 1 base, the J end by 2 bases, with 15 bases between. The CDR3 is CASSQARAGPTYEQYF. The CDR3 DNA is TGCGCCAGCAGCCAAGCGCGGGCAGGGCCCACCTACGAGCAGTACTTC.